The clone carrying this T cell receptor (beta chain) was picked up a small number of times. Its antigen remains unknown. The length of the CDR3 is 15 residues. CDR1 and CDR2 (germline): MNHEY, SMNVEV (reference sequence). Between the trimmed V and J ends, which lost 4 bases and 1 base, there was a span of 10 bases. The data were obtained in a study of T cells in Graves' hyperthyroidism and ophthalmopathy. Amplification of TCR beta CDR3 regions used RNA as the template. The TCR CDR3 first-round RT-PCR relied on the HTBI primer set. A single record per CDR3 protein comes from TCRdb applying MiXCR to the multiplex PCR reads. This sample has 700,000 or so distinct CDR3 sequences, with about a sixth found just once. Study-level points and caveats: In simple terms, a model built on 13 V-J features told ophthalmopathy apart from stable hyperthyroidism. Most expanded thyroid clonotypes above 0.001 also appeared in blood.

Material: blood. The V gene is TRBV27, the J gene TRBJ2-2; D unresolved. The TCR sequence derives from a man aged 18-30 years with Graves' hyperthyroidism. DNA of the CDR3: TGTGCCAGCAGTTCCCGACTCGAGAACACCGGGGAGCTGTTTTTT. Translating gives CASSSRLENTGELFF.